This T cell receptor beta chain was found in a study of blood T cell repertoires in COVID-19. Overall study: The study drew acute and convalescent COVID-19 samples from the United States, Italy and Spain. PBMCs, B-cell-depleted T cells, or T cells provided the cDNA or gDNA that made up the material.

CDR3 length: 16 amino acids. Looked up from germline, CDR1 is MNHEY and CDR2 is SMNVEV (reference sequence). V was clipped by 3 bases and J by 7 bases; unmatched bases: 10. How the authors handled the data: Amplified reference gene primers provided the basis for estimating nucleated cell counts. Profiling relied on immunoSEQ multiplex PCR, and the TCRdb table lists in-frame clones only, not all of them. V and J calls plus clone size are reproduced from that table; the DNA served to infer D and trimming. The repertoire includes 110,000 or so clones, around nine tenths of them detected once, and under 9% sits in the top ten.

The rearrangement links TRBV27 to TRBJ2-1, with 9 bases matching TRBD2. The TCR originated in a woman in her 70s who had recovered from COVID-19. What was sequenced was peripheral blood. CDR3: CASSLRGREGLNEQFF. DNA of the CDR3: TGTGCCAGCAGTTTGAGGGGGCGGGAGGGCCTGAATGAGCAGTTCTTC.